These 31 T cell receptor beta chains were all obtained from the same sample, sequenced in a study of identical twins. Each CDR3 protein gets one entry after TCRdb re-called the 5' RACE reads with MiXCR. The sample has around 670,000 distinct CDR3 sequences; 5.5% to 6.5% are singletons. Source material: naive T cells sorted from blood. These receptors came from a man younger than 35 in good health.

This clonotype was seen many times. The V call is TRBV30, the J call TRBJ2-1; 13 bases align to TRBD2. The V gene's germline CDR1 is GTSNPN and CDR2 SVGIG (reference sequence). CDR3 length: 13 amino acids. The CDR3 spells CAHGTSGTNEQFF. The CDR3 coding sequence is TGTGCACACGGGACTAGCGGGACCAATGAGCAGTTCTTC. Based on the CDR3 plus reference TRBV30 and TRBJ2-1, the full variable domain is SQTIHQWPATLVQPVGSPLSLECTVEGTSNPNLYWYRQAAGRGLQLLFYSVGIGQISSEVPQNLSASRPQDRQFILSSKKLLLSDSGFYLCAHGTSGTNEQFFGPGTRLTVL.

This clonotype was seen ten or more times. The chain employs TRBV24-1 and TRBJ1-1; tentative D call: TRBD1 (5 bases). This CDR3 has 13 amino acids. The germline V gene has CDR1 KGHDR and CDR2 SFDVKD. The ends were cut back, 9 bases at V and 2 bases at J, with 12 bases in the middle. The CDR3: CATSGGTNTEAFF. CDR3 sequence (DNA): TGTGCCACCTCCGGAGGGACCAACACTGAAGCTTTCTTT.

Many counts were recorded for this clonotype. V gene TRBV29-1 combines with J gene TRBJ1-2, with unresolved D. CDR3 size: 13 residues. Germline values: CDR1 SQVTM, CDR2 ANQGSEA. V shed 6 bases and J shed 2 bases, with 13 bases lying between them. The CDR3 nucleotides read TGCAGCGTGGTATCGCCGTCGAACTATGGCTACACCTTC. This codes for CSVVSPSNYGYTF.

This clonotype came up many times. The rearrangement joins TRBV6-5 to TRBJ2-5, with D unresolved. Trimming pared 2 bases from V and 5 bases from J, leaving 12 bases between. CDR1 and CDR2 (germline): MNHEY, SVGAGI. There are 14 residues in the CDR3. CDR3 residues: CASSYGGPGETQYF. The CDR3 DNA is TGTGCCAGCAGTTACGGCGGCCCTGGGGAGACCCAGTACTTC.

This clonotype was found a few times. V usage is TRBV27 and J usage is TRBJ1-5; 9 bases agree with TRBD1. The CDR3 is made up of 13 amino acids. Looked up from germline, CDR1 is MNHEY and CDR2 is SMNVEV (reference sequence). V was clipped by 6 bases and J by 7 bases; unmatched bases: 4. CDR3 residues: CASSSQGAQPQHF. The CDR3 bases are TGTGCCAGCAGCTCACAGGGGGCGCAGCCCCAGCATTTT.

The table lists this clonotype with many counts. CDR3 amino acids: CASSPGLDSYEQYF. CDR3 nucleotide sequence: TGTGCCAGCAGTCCCGGACTAGACTCCTACGAGCAGTACTTC. The chain combines TRBV6-1 with TRBJ2-7, with TRBD2 matching over 7 bases. Germline CDR1 reads MNHNS; CDR2 reads SASEGT. V dropped 5 bases and J dropped 0; count of bases not matched to a gene: 4. This CDR3 spans 14 amino acids.

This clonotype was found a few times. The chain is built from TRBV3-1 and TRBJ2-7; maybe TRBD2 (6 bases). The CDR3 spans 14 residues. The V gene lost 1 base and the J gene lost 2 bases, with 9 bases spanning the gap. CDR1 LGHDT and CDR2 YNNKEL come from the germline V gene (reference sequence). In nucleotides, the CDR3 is TGTGCCAGCAGCCAAGCGTCGGGAGCCTACGAGCAGTACTTC. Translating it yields CASSQASGAYEQYF.

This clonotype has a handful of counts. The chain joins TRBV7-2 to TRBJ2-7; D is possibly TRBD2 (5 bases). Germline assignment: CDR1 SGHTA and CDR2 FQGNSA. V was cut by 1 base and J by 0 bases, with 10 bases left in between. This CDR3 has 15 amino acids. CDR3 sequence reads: CASSLGGSLSYEQYF. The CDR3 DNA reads TGTGCCAGCAGCTTAGGAGGGTCTCTCTCCTACGAGCAGTACTTC.

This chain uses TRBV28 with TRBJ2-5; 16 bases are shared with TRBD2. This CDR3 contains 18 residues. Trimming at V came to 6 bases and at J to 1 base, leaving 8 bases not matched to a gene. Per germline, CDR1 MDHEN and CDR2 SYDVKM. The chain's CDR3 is CASSLGTSGRGTQETQYF. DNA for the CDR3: TGTGCCAGCAGCCTCGGGACTAGCGGGAGGGGTACCCAAGAGACCCAGTACTTC.

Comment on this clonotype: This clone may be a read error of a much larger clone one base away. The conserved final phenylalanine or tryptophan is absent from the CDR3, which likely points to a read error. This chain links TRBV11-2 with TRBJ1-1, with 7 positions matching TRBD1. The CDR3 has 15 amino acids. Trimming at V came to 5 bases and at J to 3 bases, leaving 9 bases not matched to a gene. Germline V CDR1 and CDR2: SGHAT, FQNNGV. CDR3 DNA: TGTGCCAGCAGCCCTCCCCGACAGGGTGACACTGAAGCTTTCTCT. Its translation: CASSPPRQGDTEAFS.

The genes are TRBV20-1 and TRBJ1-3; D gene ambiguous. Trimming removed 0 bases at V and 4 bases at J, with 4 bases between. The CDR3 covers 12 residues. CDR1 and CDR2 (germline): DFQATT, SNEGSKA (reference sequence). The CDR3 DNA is TGCAGTGCTAGAGATCACGGAAACACCATATATTTT. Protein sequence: CSARDHGNTIYF.

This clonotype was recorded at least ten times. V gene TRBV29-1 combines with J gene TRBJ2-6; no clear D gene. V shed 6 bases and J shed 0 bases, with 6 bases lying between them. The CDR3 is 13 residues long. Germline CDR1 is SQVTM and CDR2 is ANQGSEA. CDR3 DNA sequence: TGCAGCGTGGCGCCCTCTGGGGCCAACGTCCTGACTTTC. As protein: CSVAPSGANVLTF. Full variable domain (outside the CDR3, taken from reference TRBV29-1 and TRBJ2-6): SAVISQKPSRDICQRGTSLTIQCQVDSQVTMMFWYRQQPGQSLTLIATANQGSEATYESGFVIDKFPISRPNLTFSTLTVSNMSPEDSSIYLCSVAPSGANVLTFGAGSRLTVL.

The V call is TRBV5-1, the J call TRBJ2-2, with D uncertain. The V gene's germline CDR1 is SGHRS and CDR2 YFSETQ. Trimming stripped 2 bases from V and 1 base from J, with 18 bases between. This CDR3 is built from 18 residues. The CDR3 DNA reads TGCGCCAGCAGCTTAACATCTTCCAGCGCCCTGAACACCGGGGAGCTGTTTTTT. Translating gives CASSLTSSSALNTGELFF.

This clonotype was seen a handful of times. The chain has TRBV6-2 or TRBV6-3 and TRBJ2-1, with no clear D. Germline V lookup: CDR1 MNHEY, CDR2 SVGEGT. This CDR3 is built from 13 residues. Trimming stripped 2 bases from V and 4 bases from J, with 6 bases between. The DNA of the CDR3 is TGTGCCAGCAGTTACAAACAGTACAATGAGCAGTTCTTC. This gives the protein CASSYKQYNEQFF.

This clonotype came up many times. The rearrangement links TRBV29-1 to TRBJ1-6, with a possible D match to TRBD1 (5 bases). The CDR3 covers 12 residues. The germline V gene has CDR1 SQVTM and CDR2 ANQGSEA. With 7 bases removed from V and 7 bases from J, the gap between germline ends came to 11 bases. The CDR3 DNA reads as TGCAGCGCCGGGACGGCAAATTCACCCCTCCACTTT. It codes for CSAGTANSPLHF. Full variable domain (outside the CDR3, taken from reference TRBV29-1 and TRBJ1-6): SAVISQKPSRDICQRGTSLTIQCQVDSQVTMMFWYRQQPGQSLTLIATANQGSEATYESGFVIDKFPISRPNLTFSTLTVSNMSPEDSSIYLCSAGTANSPLHFGNGTRLTVT.

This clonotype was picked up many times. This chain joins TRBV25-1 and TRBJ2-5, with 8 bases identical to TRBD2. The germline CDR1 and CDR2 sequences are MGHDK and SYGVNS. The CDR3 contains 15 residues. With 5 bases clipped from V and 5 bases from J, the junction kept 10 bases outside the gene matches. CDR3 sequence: CASSLRGLVSETQYF. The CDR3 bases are TGTGCCAGCAGTCTGAGGGGACTAGTAAGCGAGACCCAGTACTTC.

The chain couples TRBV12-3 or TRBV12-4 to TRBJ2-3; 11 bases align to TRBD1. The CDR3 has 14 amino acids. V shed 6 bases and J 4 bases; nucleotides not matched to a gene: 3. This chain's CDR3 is CASRGQGVADTQYF. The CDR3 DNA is TGTGCCAGCAGGGGACAGGGGGTCGCAGATACGCAGTATTTT.

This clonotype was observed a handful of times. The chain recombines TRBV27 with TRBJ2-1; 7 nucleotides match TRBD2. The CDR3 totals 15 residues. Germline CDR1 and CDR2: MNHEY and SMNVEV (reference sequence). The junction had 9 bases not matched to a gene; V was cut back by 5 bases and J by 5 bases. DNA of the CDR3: TGTGCCAGCAGTGAATACCGGGACTATCACAATGAGCAGTTCTTC. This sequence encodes CASSEYRDYHNEQFF.

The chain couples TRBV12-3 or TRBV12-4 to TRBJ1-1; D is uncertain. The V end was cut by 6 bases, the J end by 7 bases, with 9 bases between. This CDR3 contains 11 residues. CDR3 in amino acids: CASSPEGEAFF. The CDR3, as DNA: TGTGCCAGCAGCCCCGAGGGTGAAGCTTTCTTT.

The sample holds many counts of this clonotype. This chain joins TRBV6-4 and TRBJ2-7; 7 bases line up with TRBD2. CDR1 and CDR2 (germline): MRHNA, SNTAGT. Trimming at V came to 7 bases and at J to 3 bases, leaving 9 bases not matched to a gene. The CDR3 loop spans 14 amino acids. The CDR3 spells CASIAAGVLYEQYF. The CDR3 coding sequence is TGTGCCAGCATCGCGGCGGGAGTGCTCTACGAGCAGTACTTC.

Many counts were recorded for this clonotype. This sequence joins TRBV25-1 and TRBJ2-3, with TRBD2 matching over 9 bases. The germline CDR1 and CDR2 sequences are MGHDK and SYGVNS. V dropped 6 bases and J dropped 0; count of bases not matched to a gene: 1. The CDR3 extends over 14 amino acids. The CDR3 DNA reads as TGTGCCAGCAGGCTAGCGGGGAGCACAGATACGCAGTATTTT. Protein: CASRLAGSTDTQYF.

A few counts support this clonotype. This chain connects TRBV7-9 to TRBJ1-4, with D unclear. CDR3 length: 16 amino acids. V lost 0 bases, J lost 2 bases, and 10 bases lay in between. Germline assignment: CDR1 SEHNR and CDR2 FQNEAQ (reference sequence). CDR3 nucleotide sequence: TGTGCCAGCAGCTTAGCGCGGGGAGCCACTAATGAAAAACTGTTTTTT. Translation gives CASSLARGATNEKLFF.

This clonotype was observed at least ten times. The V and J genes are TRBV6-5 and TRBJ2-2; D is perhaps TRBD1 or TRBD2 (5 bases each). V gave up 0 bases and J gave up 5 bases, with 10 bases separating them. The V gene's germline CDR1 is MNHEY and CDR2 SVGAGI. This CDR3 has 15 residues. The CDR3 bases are TGTGCCAGCAGTTACTCTGAGGGGTGGACCGGGGAGCTGTTTTTT. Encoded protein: CASSYSEGWTGELFF.

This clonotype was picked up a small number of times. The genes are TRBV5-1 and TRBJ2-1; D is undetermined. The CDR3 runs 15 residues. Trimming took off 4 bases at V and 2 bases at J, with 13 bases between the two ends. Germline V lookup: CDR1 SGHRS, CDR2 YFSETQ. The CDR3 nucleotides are TGCGCCAGCAGCCCCGACATATACACCTACAATGAGCAGTTCTTC. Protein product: CASSPDIYTYNEQFF.

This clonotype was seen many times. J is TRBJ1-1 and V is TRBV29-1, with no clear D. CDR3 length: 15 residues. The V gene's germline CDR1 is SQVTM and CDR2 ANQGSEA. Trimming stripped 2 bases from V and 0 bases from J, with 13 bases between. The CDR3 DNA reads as TGCAGCGTTGAACCCCGCCAATCCTTGAACACTGAAGCTTTCTTT. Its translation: CSVEPRQSLNTEAFF.

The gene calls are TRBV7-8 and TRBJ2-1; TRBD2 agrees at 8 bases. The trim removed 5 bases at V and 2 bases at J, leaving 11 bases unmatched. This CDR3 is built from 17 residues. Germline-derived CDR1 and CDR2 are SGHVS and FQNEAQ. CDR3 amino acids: CASSPKSLGRAYNEQFF. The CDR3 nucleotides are TGTGCCAGCAGCCCTAAATCTCTCGGGAGGGCCTACAATGAGCAGTTCTTC.

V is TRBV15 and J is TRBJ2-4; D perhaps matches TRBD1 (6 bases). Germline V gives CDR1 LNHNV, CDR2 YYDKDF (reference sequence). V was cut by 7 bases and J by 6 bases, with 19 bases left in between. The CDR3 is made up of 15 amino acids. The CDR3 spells CATTSKRGTGNIQYF. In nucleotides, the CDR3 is TGTGCCACCACTAGTAAGAGGGGGACGGGAAACATTCAGTACTTC.

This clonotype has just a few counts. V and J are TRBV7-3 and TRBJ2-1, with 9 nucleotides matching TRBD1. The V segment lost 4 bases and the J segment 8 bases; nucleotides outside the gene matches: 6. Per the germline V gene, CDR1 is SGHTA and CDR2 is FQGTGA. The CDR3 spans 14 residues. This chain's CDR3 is CASSSTTGGHEQFF. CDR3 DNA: TGTGCCAGCAGCTCAACTACAGGGGGCCATGAGCAGTTCTTC.

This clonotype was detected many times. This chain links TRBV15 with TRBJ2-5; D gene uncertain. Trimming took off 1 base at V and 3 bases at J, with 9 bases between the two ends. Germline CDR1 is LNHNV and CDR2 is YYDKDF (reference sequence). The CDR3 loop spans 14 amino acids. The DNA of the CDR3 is TGTGCCACCAGCAGAGTCCCAGAAGAAGAGACCCAGTACTTC. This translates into CATSRVPEEETQYF.

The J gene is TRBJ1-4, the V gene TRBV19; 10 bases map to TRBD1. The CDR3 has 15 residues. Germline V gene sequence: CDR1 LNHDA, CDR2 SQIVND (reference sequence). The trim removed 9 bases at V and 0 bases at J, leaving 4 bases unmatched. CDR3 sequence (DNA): TGTGCCAGCGACAGGGGGCCGGCAACTAATGAAAAACTGTTTTTT. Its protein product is CASDRGPATNEKLFF.

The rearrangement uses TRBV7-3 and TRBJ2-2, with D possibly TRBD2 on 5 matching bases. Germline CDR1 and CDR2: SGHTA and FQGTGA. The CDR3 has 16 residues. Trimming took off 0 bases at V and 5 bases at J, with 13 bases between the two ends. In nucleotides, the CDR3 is TGTGCCAGCAGCTTAACGATGGAGGCAGGTACCGGGGAGCTGTTTTTT. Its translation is CASSLTMEAGTGELFF.